The 9 T cell receptor beta chains reported below all come from one sample, sequenced in a study of blood T cell repertoires in COVID-19. Using immunoSEQ multiplex PCR, the repertoire was profiled, and TCRdb retains in-frame clones only, with some absent. The repertoire has about 76,000 clones, about 85% of them found once; the top ten carry about 10%. Sequenced material: peripheral blood. These receptors were obtained from a man aged 55-75 years with COVID-19, enrolled during active disease.

The DNA for the CDR3 is TGTGCCAGCAGCCCTTCTGCCGGACAGCCCGGCTCCTACGAGCAGTACTTC. Translating gives CASSPSAGQPGSYEQYF. The V and J genes are TRBV28 and TRBJ2-7; D might be TRBD1 (6 bases). Germline V gene data show CDR1 as MDHEN and CDR2 as SYDVKM. Between the trimmed V and J ends, which lost 6 bases and 0 bases, there was a span of 21 bases. The CDR3 contains 17 residues.

This clone was recorded a few times. The V call is TRBV6-6, the J call TRBJ1-2; 7 positions agree with TRBD1. The CDR3 spans 12 residues. J lost 8 bases, V lost 5 bases, and 5 bases had no gene match. CDR1 is MNHNY and CDR2 is SVGAGI in the germline V gene (reference sequence). CDR3 bases: TGTGCCAGCAGTCCAACAGGGGCCGGCTACACCTTC. Amino acid sequence: CASSPTGAGYTF.

This chain connects TRBV7-9 to TRBJ2-2; 12 bases map to TRBD2. Per germline, CDR1 SEHNR and CDR2 FQNEAQ (reference sequence). There are 16 residues in the CDR3. V shed 6 bases and J 8 bases; nucleotides not matched to a gene: 10. DNA of the CDR3: TGTGCCAGCAGGTCCTTCCTAGCGGGGGGGCCAGGGGAGCTGTTTTTT. Its translation is CASRSFLAGGPGELFF.

V and J are TRBV29-1 and TRBJ2-2, with D tentatively TRBD1 (6 bases). Trimming cost V 7 bases and J 0 bases, with 9 bases left between them. The CDR3 contains 13 residues. Germline CDR1 and CDR2: SQVTM and ANQGSEA. DNA of the CDR3: TGCAGCGGGGGGCGCGCGAACACCGGGGAGCTGTTTTTT. It is translated as CSGGRANTGELFF.

The V gene is TRBV5-1, the J gene TRBJ1-2; D not certain. The CDR3 consists of 15 residues. V gave up 5 bases and J gave up 2 bases, with 16 bases separating them. CDR1 and CDR2 from the germline V gene are SGHRS and YFSETQ. The CDR3 region is CASSNGREQNYGYTF. For the CDR3, the DNA is TGCGCCAGCAGTAATGGGCGAGAACAAAACTATGGCTACACCTTC.

This chain uses TRBV18 with TRBJ2-4; 9 bases fit TRBD1. The CDR3 contains 17 residues. V lost 8 bases and J lost 1; bases outside the gene matches: 12. The germline V gene encodes CDR1 KGHSH and CDR2 LQKENI. The DNA of the CDR3 is TGTGCCAGCCGTCCCGGGACAGGGATCAGGGCCAAAAACATTCAGTACTTC. Translation: CASRPGTGIRAKNIQYF.

V is TRBV7-7 and J is TRBJ2-5; 8 nucleotides align to TRBD1. J lost 2 bases, V lost 5 bases, and 7 bases had no gene match. CDR1 and CDR2 from the germline V gene are SSHAT and FNYEAQ (reference sequence). This CDR3 has 15 amino acids. The CDR3 protein is CASSLSGTGQETQYF. The CDR3 coding sequence is TGTGCCAGCAGCCTCTCCGGGACAGGACAAGAGACCCAGTACTTC.

The CDR3 DNA follows: TGTGCCAGCAGCAGTAGCGGGGGCCCTAGCACAGATACGCAGTATTTT. Its protein product is CASSSSGGPSTDTQYF. The chain couples TRBV7-2 to TRBJ2-3; 9 bases are shared with TRBD2. This CDR3 region has 16 residues. Germline loops: CDR1 SGHTA, CDR2 FQGNSA. V dropped 5 bases and J dropped 0; count of bases not matched to a gene: 6.

The J gene is TRBJ2-3, the V gene TRBV10-3; 10 nucleotides agree with TRBD2. The CDR3 has 17 residues. V shed 2 bases, J shed 0 bases, and the junction held 5 bases outside the gene matches. Germline CDR1 reads ENHRY; CDR2 reads SYGVKD. As DNA, the CDR3 is TGTGCCATCAGTGAGGATTTAGCGGGGGGTAGCACAGATACGCAGTATTTT. The encoded protein is CAISEDLAGGSTDTQYF.